This T cell receptor (beta chain) appears in the sequencing data of a study of CD8+ T cells in alopecia areata. Findings and caveats of the study: Normal scalp showed lower clonality than lesional scalp, especially alopecia totalis/universalis.

This CDR3 is 14 amino acids long. The germline gives CDR1 SGHAT, CDR2 FQNNGV. The ends were cut back, 6 bases at V and 2 bases at J, with 13 bases in the middle. PBMCs served as the source from which CD4+ and CD8+ T cells were sorted. Concerning this clone itself: The antigen remains unidentified.

Reverse transcription of extracted RNA yielded cDNA, which provided the sequencing template. The repertoire was sequenced with immunoSEQ multiplex PCR; TCRdb's copy has only in-frame clones and lacks some. Of some 110,000 clones in the sample, 55% to 65% are singletons; the top ten hold around 2.7%. The sample consisted of CD4+ T cells sorted from blood. This TCR came from a human donor in good health. J is TRBJ1-2 and V is TRBV11-2; D gene uncertain. CDR3 sequence reads: CASSLLSGNYGYTF. The CDR3 nucleotides read TGTGCCAGCAGTCTCTTGTCCGGGAACTATGGCTACACCTTC.